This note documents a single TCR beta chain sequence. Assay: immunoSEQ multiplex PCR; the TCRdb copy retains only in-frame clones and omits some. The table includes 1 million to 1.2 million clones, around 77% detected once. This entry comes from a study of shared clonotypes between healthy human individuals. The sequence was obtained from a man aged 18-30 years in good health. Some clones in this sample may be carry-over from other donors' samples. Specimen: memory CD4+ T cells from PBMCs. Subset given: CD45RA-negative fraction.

CDR3 DNA: TGTGCCAGCAGTTCCCGAGCGGGAAACATTGGCTCCGAGCAGTACTTC. It translates to CASSSRAGNIGSEQYF. The chain recombines TRBV27 with TRBJ2-7, with TRBD2 matching 7 bases. This CDR3 spans 16 amino acids. Germline V CDR1 and CDR2: MNHEY, SMNVEV (reference sequence). Unmatched junction bases numbered 15, after V lost 4 bases and J lost 6 bases.